The 21 T cell receptor beta chains in this list originate from one sample, sequenced in a study of blood T cells in healthy people across ages. A second PCR of 7 to 11 cycles used a sample-barcoded 5' primer and a J-beta primer mix. Each CDR3 protein gets one entry after TCRdb re-called the 5' RACE reads with MiXCR. The sample holds about 1,000,000 distinct CDR3 sequences, 45% seen once. Source material: blood. The receptors were gathered from a woman aged 55-70 years in good health.

The chain employs TRBV7-9 and TRBJ2-7, with TRBD1 identical over 11 bases. V lost 5 bases, J lost 7 bases, and 19 bases stayed unmatched. Germline CDR1 SEHNR, CDR2 FQNEAQ (reference sequence). The CDR3 has 18 amino acids. CDR3 protein: CASSPAGTGGPSHNEQYF. In nucleotides, the CDR3 is TGTGCCAGCAGCCCAGCCGGGACAGGGGGACCTTCTCACAATGAGCAGTACTTC.

This chain links TRBV25-1 with TRBJ2-5; 7 bases line up with TRBD1. The assigned J gene may be wrong: the sequence end matches TRBJ2-7 better. The CDR3 is made up of 12 amino acids. Germline V gives CDR1 MGHDK, CDR2 SYGVNS. In DNA form, the CDR3 reads TGTGCCAGCAGGGACAGGAACTACGAGCAGTACTTC. Translated, it gives CASRDRNYEQYF.

This clonotype was picked up a small number of times. This sequence joins TRBV15 and TRBJ2-5; 14 bases are shared with TRBD2. CDR1 is LNHNV and CDR2 is YYDKDF in the germline V gene (reference sequence). Trimming at V came to 5 bases and at J to 5 bases, leaving 7 bases not matched to a gene. The CDR3 covers 16 residues. The CDR3 nucleotides are TGTGCCACCAGCTCGGGACTAGCGGGAGCTATGGAGACCCAGTACTTC. Protein: CATSSGLAGAMETQYF.

The rearrangement joins TRBV20-1 to TRBJ2-1; perhaps TRBD1 as D (5 bases). Trimming removed 3 bases at V and 10 bases at J, with 13 bases between. The CDR3 runs to 12 residues. Looked up from germline, CDR1 is DFQATT and CDR2 is SNEGSKA (reference sequence). CDR3 DNA: TGCAGTGCTAGGGTAGGGGCTCACGAGCAGTTCTTC. This sequence encodes CSARVGAHEQFF.

The chain joins TRBV28 to TRBJ1-5; no firm D call. Germline V gene data show CDR1 as MDHEN and CDR2 as SYDVKM. Deletions cut 11 bases from V and 0 bases from J, with 14 bases between. CDR3 length: 14 residues. DNA of the CDR3: TGTGCCGGGAGAAGTATGTATAGCAATCAGCCCCAGCATTTT. Translating gives CAGRSMYSNQPQHF.

The V and J genes are TRBV20-1 and TRBJ2-7; tentative D call: TRBD2 (6 bases). The CDR3 has 14 amino acids. Trimming cost V 2 bases and J 1 base, with 12 bases left between them. The germline V gene has CDR1 DFQATT and CDR2 SNEGSKA (reference sequence). The chain's CDR3 is CSARQGLRSYEQYF. The CDR3, as DNA: TGCAGTGCTAGACAGGGACTTCGGTCCTACGAGCAGTACTTC.

The rearrangement uses TRBV9 and TRBJ1-2; 10 nucleotides match TRBD1. Germline V gives CDR1 SGDLS, CDR2 YYNGEE. The V gene end was trimmed by 3 bases and the J gene end by 13 bases; junction bases not matched to a gene: 6. The CDR3 runs 12 residues. The CDR3: CASSEGQGLCTF. The CDR3 DNA is TGTGCCAGCAGCGAGGGACAGGGGTTGTGCACCTTC.

V and J are TRBV6-5 and TRBJ2-5; TRBD2 matches 7 bases. The J call may be in error: the DNA end matches TRBJ2-7 better. CDR3 size: 14 residues. Per the germline V gene, CDR1 is MNHEY and CDR2 is SVGAGI. This CDR3 is CASNSRGVSYEQYF. DNA of the CDR3: TGTGCCAGCAACTCTCGGGGGGTTTCCTACGAGCAGTACTTC.

As DNA, the CDR3 is TGCAGTTCTCCTAGCGGGAAGCTTACAGATACGCAGTATTTT. The encoded protein is CSSPSGKLTDTQYF. The chain uses TRBV20-1 and TRBJ2-3, with 9 bases lining up with TRBD2. This CDR3 is built from 14 residues. Looked up from germline, CDR1 is DFQATT and CDR2 is SNEGSKA (reference sequence). Losses at the gene ends were 8 bases for V and 3 bases for J; bases not matched to a gene: 9.

This clonotype was counted only a few times. J is TRBJ2-3 and V is TRBV7-9; possibly TRBD2 for D (5 bases). V was cut by 6 bases and J by 2 bases, with 24 bases left in between. The germline V gene encodes CDR1 SEHNR and CDR2 FQNEAQ (reference sequence). This CDR3 contains 18 residues. CDR3: CASRHFPRGERDTDTQYF. CDR3 DNA sequence: TGTGCCAGCAGGCATTTCCCCCGGGGAGAGCGAGACACAGATACGCAGTATTTT.

This rearrangement joins TRBV15 to TRBJ2-1, with D perhaps matching TRBD2 (5 bases). V was cut by 0 bases and J by 1 base, with 10 bases left in between. Germline V gene sequence: CDR1 LNHNV, CDR2 YYDKDF (reference sequence). The CDR3 length is 16 residues. CDR3 sequence (DNA): TGTGCCACCAGCAGAGATTCAGGACTTTCCTACAATGAGCAGTTCTTC. This translates into CATSRDSGLSYNEQFF.

The CDR3 nucleotides read TGTGCCAGCAGTCACCAACGGGCCCTGTACAATGAGCAGTTCTTC. Translated, it gives CASSHQRALYNEQFF. This sequence joins TRBV3-1 and TRBJ2-1; D gene uncertain. V was cut by 6 bases and J by 4 bases, with 16 bases left in between. The germline gives CDR1 LGHDT, CDR2 YNNKEL (reference sequence). The CDR3 totals 15 residues.

This clonotype showed up just a few times. The chain employs TRBV6-2 or TRBV6-3 and TRBJ2-3, with D hard to call. The CDR3 has 14 amino acids. The germline V gene encodes CDR1 MNHEY and CDR2 SVGEGT. V was trimmed by 7 bases and J by 2 bases, leaving 13 bases between them. This chain's CDR3 is CASTVASVTDTQYF. CDR3 coding DNA: TGTGCCAGCACCGTAGCCTCCGTCACAGATACGCAGTATTTT.

J is TRBJ2-5 and V is TRBV5-1; D is unresolved. Trimming pared 2 bases from V and 11 bases from J, leaving 10 bases between. Germline V gene lookup returns CDR1 SGHRS and CDR2 YFSETQ. The length of the CDR3 is 11 residues. CDR3 DNA: TGCGCCAGCAGCTTAAGGGAAAAGCAGTACTTC. Protein product: CASSLREKQYF.

This sequence joins TRBV10-3 and TRBJ2-7; 7 bases align to TRBD2. This CDR3 spans 14 amino acids. The trim removed 4 bases at V and 5 bases at J, leaving 8 bases unmatched. The germline V gene has CDR1 ENHRY and CDR2 SYGVKD. The DNA of the CDR3 is TGTGCCATCAGTGTTACCGTGACTAGCAACGAGCAGTACTTC. This sequence encodes CAISVTVTSNEQYF.

The chain uses TRBV6-5 and TRBJ1-2; 8 bases match TRBD1. After removal of 0 bases from V and 6 bases from J, the junction contained 12 bases not matched to a gene. Germline CDR1 MNHEY, CDR2 SVGAGI. The CDR3 is 17 residues long. The CDR3 is CASSYSKAIETGDGYTF. DNA of the CDR3: TGTGCCAGCAGTTACTCGAAGGCAATTGAGACAGGGGATGGCTACACCTTC.

As for this clonotype: This may stem from a read error, because a much larger clone lies one nucleotide away. The chain carries TRBV29-1 and TRBJ2-5; 9 bases are shared with TRBD1. Per the germline V gene, CDR1 is SQVTM and CDR2 is ANQGSEA. The CDR3 has 13 residues. CDR3: CSAGTGSQETRYF. The DNA for the CDR3 is TGCAGCGCCGGGACAGGGAGCCAAGAGACCCGGTACTTC.

This clonotype was seen many times. The rearrangement links TRBV6-5 to TRBJ2-1; weak D call: TRBD2 (6 bases). The CDR3 runs to 14 residues. Germline V lookup: CDR1 MNHEY, CDR2 SVGAGI. Trimming pared 7 bases from V and 9 bases from J, leaving 19 bases between. The CDR3 is CASKVQLAGLEQFF. The CDR3 DNA reads TGTGCCAGCAAAGTGCAGTTGGCGGGGCTTGAGCAGTTCTTC.

The V and J genes are TRBV6-2 or TRBV6-3 and TRBJ2-7; 11 bases line up with TRBD1. The CDR3 sequence is 13 residues long. Germline V gene lookup returns CDR1 MNHEY and CDR2 SVGEGT. V lost 7 bases, J lost 6 bases, and 5 bases stayed unmatched. The CDR3 region is CASTRTGGIEQYF. The CDR3 DNA reads TGTGCCAGCACCCGGACAGGGGGCATCGAGCAGTACTTC.

This clonotype was recorded a few times. The chain joins TRBV9 to TRBJ2-3; D is perhaps TRBD2 (5 bases). Trimming shortened V by 4 bases and J by 0 bases, and 15 bases separated the two germline ends. The CDR3 has 16 residues. CDR1 and CDR2 from the germline V gene are SGDLS and YYNGEE. The CDR3 DNA is TGTGCCAGCAGCCTAGGACTGGATGCTAGCACAGATACGCAGTATTTT. It yields the protein CASSLGLDASTDTQYF.

This chain joins TRBV2 and TRBJ2-7; D remains ambiguous. Per germline, CDR1 SNHLY and CDR2 FYNNEI. The CDR3 sequence is 13 residues long. The V end lost 4 bases, the J end lost 0 bases, and 7 bases lay between the germline ends. This CDR3 is CASSVKASYEQYF. The CDR3 coding sequence is TGTGCCAGCAGTGTGAAAGCCTCCTACGAGCAGTACTTC.